The subject of this entry is one T cell receptor beta chain. Its antigen is unknown. This sample is drawn from a study of OX40 agonist ivuxolimab in advanced cancers. Study context: Intravenous ivuxolimab at 0.01 to 10 mg/kg was given to patients every 2 weeks. Hepatocellular carcinoma, melanoma, renal cell or head and neck cancer occurred in dose-escalation patients. It was permissible to have had prior anti-PD-1, anti-PD-L1 or anti-CTLA-4 therapy, and approximately 41% had some. Notes on the study in general: The 0.1-3.0 mg/kg partial responders had among the lowest clonal expansion.

The data were produced by immunoSEQ multiplex PCR, yet TCRdb's version contains in-frame clones alone and is incomplete. The sample shows approximately 86,000 clones, around 84% of them seen only once. The V and J ends lost 1 base and 0 bases respectively, with 10 bases between them. CDR3 length: 15 residues. The germline gives CDR1 GTSNPN, CDR2 SVGIG (reference sequence). The sequence was obtained from an adult with an advanced solid tumor such as melanoma, head and neck, liver or kidney cancer. The genes are TRBV30 and TRBJ2-1; D possibly uses TRBD1 or TRBD2 (5 bases each). The material was CD4+ or CD8+ T cells sorted from blood, obtained in a trial of the OX40 agonist ivuxolimab. This chain's CDR3 is CAWSGGESSYNEQFF. The CDR3 DNA reads as TGTGCCTGGAGTGGAGGGGAATCCTCCTACAATGAGCAGTTCTTC. The entire variable domain, with the rest obtained from reference TRBV30 and TRBJ2-1, is as follows: SQTIHQWPATLVQPVGSPLSLECTVEGTSNPNLYWYRQAAGRGLQLLFYSVGIGQISSEVPQNLSASRPQDRQFILSSKKLLLSDSGFYLCAWSGGESSYNEQFFGPGTRLTVL.